These 8 T cell receptor beta chains share one sample of origin, sequenced in a study of blood T cell repertoires in COVID-19. Clones were sequenced by immunoSEQ multiplex PCR, and TCRdb holds only the in-frame ones, with some missing. The sample has about 95,000 clones; roughly 80% are singletons. Sequencing was performed on peripheral blood. All receptors come from a man older than 75 with COVID-19, enrolled during active disease.

This clone was detected once. The gene calls are TRBV7-9 and TRBJ1-3; TRBD1 might be the D (6 bases). The CDR3 is made up of 12 amino acids. V dropped 7 bases and J dropped 2 bases, with 6 bases sitting between them. Germline CDR1 and CDR2: SEHNR and FQNEAQ (reference sequence). The CDR3, as DNA: TGTGCCAGCAAGGGGGCTGGAAACACCATATATTTT. Encoded protein: CASKGAGNTIYF.

The chain joins TRBV6-4 to TRBJ1-4; possibly TRBD1 for D (6 bases). CDR1 is MRHNA, CDR2 SNTAGT, per germline. Trimming stripped 3 bases from V and 3 bases from J, with 11 bases between. This CDR3 is built from 15 residues. CDR3 residues: CASSETGFPNEKLFF. In DNA, the CDR3 is TGTGCCAGCAGTGAAACAGGGTTCCCTAATGAAAAACTGTTTTTT.

This chain uses TRBV6-5 with TRBJ2-3; D not resolved. CDR1 and CDR2 (germline): MNHEY, SVGAGI. Trimming took 6 bases from V and 1 from J, leaving 14 bases between them. The CDR3 contains 15 residues. As DNA, the CDR3 is TGTGCCAGCAGGCCGATTCGGCGGCGCACAGATACGCAGTATTTT. Amino acid sequence: CASRPIRRRTDTQYF.

In DNA form, the CDR3 reads TGTGCCAGTAGTGTGGCGCAGGGGGCGAATGAGCAGTTCTTC. This translates into CASSVAQGANEQFF. This chain uses TRBV19 with TRBJ2-1, with TRBD1 identical over 8 bases. Per the germline V gene, CDR1 is LNHDA and CDR2 is SQIVND (reference sequence). V shed 5 bases, J shed 7 bases, and the junction held 7 bases outside the gene matches. This CDR3 spans 14 amino acids. Drawing the rest from reference TRBV19 and TRBJ2-1, the complete variable domain is DGGITQSPKYLFRKEGQNVTLSCEQNLNHDAMYWYRQDPGQGLRLIYYSQIVNDFQKGDIAEGYSVSREKKESFPLTVTSAQKNPTAFYLCASSVAQGANEQFFGPGTRLTVL.

The chain recombines TRBV10-3 with TRBJ1-1; perhaps TRBD1 as D (5 bases). The CDR3 has 15 residues. Germline lookup yields CDR1 ENHRY and CDR2 SYGVKD. With 6 bases removed from V and 1 base from J, the gap between germline ends came to 15 bases. Written as DNA, the CDR3 is TGTGCCATCAGAGGGGTCGGCAGCGAGAACACTGAAGCTTTCTTT. Residues: CAIRGVGSENTEAFF.

The chain employs TRBV19 and TRBJ1-1; 11 bases fit TRBD1. Germline trimming cut 9 bases from V and 6 bases from J; bases unmatched to any gene: 9. The CDR3 loop spans 14 amino acids. The germline gives CDR1 LNHDA, CDR2 SQIVND (reference sequence). CDR3 in amino acids: CASQDRGRISEAFF. CDR3 sequence (DNA): TGTGCCAGCCAGGACAGGGGGCGAATCTCTGAAGCTTTCTTT.

The CDR3 region has the DNA TGTGCCACCAGTGACCGGGACACTGGGGCCAACGTCCTGACTTTC. It encodes CATSDRDTGANVLTF. The rearrangement links TRBV24-1 to TRBJ2-6; a possible D gene is TRBD1 (6 bases). The germline V gene encodes CDR1 KGHDR and CDR2 SFDVKD. The CDR3 length is 15 residues. Trimming took 4 bases from V and 2 from J, leaving 8 bases between them.

This clone was counted once. This chain links TRBV19 with TRBJ1-2, with 10 nucleotides matching TRBD1. V was clipped by 2 bases and J by 1 base; unmatched bases: 10. The germline V gene encodes CDR1 LNHDA and CDR2 SQIVND (reference sequence). CDR3 length equals 18 residues. The CDR3 region has the DNA TGTGCCAGTAGTATACGGGCCCCCGGGACAGGGGTTAACTATGGCTACACCTTC. Translating it yields CASSIRAPGTGVNYGYTF.